These 28 T cell receptor beta chains originate from one sample sequenced in a study of CD8 T cells in Susac syndrome. The RNA input was roughly 0.45 to 1 ug, and it was reverse transcribed with random hexamers. TCRdb fed the immunoSEQ multiplex PCR reads into MiXCR, producing one record per CDR3 protein. The profile shows about 140,000 distinct CDR3 sequences, about 95% of them singletons. The sample consisted of CD4+ T cells from PBMCs. These receptors were taken from a human donor with multiple sclerosis.

The chain is built from TRBV20-1 and TRBJ2-3; D gene ambiguous. The CDR3 is 12 amino acids. Germline V gene sequence: CDR1 DFQATT, CDR2 SNEGSKA (reference sequence). The germline V and J ends were trimmed by 5 bases and 4 bases, with 10 bases remaining between them. CDR3 protein: CSAPSRADTQYF. DNA for the CDR3: TGCAGTGCTCCTTCGAGAGCAGATACGCAGTATTTT.

The V call is TRBV5-6, the J call TRBJ2-1; no firm D call. Germline V gene lookup returns CDR1 SGHDT and CDR2 YYEEEE. The CDR3 totals 15 residues. The V and J ends lost 0 bases and 4 bases respectively, with 11 bases between them. In nucleotides, the CDR3 is TGTGCCAGCAGCTTGGACACAATTACTTACAATGAGCAGTTCTTC. Translation: CASSLDTITYNEQFF.

This chain links TRBV20-1 with TRBJ2-7; no definite D call. Trimming stripped 6 bases from V and 1 base from J, with 16 bases between. Looked up from germline, CDR1 is DFQATT and CDR2 is SNEGSKA (reference sequence). The CDR3 consists of 14 residues. CDR3 bases: TGCAGTGCAAACTCGCCAGTAAGGTCCTACGAGCAGTACTTC. This gives the protein CSANSPVRSYEQYF.

The chain is built from TRBV6-5 and TRBJ1-4; tentative D call: TRBD1 (6 bases). CDR1 MNHEY and CDR2 SVGAGI come from the germline V gene. The CDR3 extends over 16 amino acids. V shed 4 bases and J shed 5 bases, with 17 bases lying between them. CDR3 sequence: CASSSLQTGSNEKLFF. CDR3 DNA: TGTGCCAGCAGTTCCCTTCAGACAGGAAGCAATGAAAAACTGTTTTTT.

This chain connects TRBV5-4 to TRBJ2-7; D possibly corresponds to TRBD1 (6 bases). Looked up from germline, CDR1 is SGHNT and CDR2 is YYREEE (reference sequence). CDR3 length: 13 amino acids. V was pared by 0 bases and J by 7 bases, with 11 bases between. The CDR3 sequence is CASSLGGQMEQYF. DNA of the CDR3: TGTGCCAGCAGCTTGGGTGGACAGATGGAGCAGTACTTC.

This clonotype was seen a single time. The V and J genes are TRBV30 and TRBJ2-4; 8 bases match TRBD1. Germline values: CDR1 GTSNPN, CDR2 SVGIG (reference sequence). After removal of 5 bases from V and 9 bases from J, the junction contained 12 bases not matched to a gene. This CDR3 has 14 residues. In DNA form, the CDR3 reads TGTGCCTGGGGACCTGGACAGGGATTGGTCATTCAGTACTTC. As protein: CAWGPGQGLVIQYF.

The chain carries TRBV30 and TRBJ2-7; TRBD1 matches at 7 bases. Trimming at V came to 5 bases and at J to 2 bases, leaving 3 bases not matched to a gene. CDR3 length: 12 residues. From germline, CDR1 is GTSNPN and CDR2 SVGIG (reference sequence). The CDR3 region has the DNA TGTGCCTGGGTACAGGGGACCTACGAGCAGTACTTC. Amino acids: CAWVQGTYEQYF.

The rearrangement links TRBV14 to TRBJ2-5; 8 bases align to TRBD1. V shed 3 bases and J 5 bases; nucleotides not matched to a gene: 2. The length of the CDR3 is 13 residues. The germline V gene encodes CDR1 SGHDN and CDR2 FVKESK. In DNA, the CDR3 is TGTGCCAGCAGCCAGTACAGGGGGGAGACCCAGTACTTC. It is translated as CASSQYRGETQYF.

The count of this clonotype is one. V and J are TRBV20-1 and TRBJ2-1; D is ambiguous. CDR1 is DFQATT, CDR2 SNEGSKA, per germline (reference sequence). V was cut by 5 bases and J by 5 bases, with 10 bases left in between. The CDR3 has 12 residues. CDR3 sequence reads: CSAPHLDNEQFF. CDR3 coding DNA: TGCAGTGCTCCTCACTTGGACAATGAGCAGTTCTTC.

The chain couples TRBV2 to TRBJ1-2; perhaps TRBD1 as D (6 bases). The CDR3 is made up of 15 amino acids. CDR1 SNHLY and CDR2 FYNNEI come from the germline V gene. The V and J ends lost 6 bases and 6 bases respectively, with 20 bases between them. In DNA, the CDR3 is TGTGCCAGCAGGGAACTGACAGGAGAGTCCCATGGCTACACCTTC. Translated, it gives CASRELTGESHGYTF.

The rearrangement joins TRBV20-1 to TRBJ1-1; no clear D. The germline gives CDR1 DFQATT, CDR2 SNEGSKA (reference sequence). Trimming shortened V by 7 bases and J by 4 bases, and 13 bases separated the two germline ends. This CDR3 comprises 12 residues. As DNA, the CDR3 is TGCAGTGTTTCGCAGGATTTCACTGAAGCTTTCTTT. Translation: CSVSQDFTEAFF.

The chain carries TRBV28 and TRBJ1-4, with D possibly TRBD1 on 5 matching bases. The germline V and J ends were trimmed by 7 bases and 8 bases, with 17 bases remaining between them. There are 14 residues in the CDR3. The V gene's germline CDR1 is MDHEN and CDR2 SYDVKM. The CDR3 is CASTPAGIREKLFF. Written as DNA, the CDR3 is TGTGCCAGCACCCCCGCAGGGATTCGGGAAAAACTGTTTTTT.

The V call is TRBV6-1, the J call TRBJ1-2; D is possibly TRBD1 (5 bases). Germline V gene lookup returns CDR1 MNHNS and CDR2 SASEGT. CDR3 length: 13 amino acids. Trimming cost V 6 bases and J 4 bases, with 12 bases left between them. CDR3 amino acids: CASSADIGYGYTF. CDR3 nucleotides: TGTGCCAGCAGCGCGGACATCGGCTATGGCTACACCTTC.

V usage is TRBV29-1 and J usage is TRBJ1-1; D gene ambiguous. The CDR3 spans 13 residues. Germline V gene data show CDR1 as SQVTM and CDR2 as ANQGSEA. V lost 3 bases and J lost 0, with 8 bases in between. DNA of the CDR3: TGCAGCGTTGAGAAGAAAATGAACACTGAAGCTTTCTTT. As protein: CSVEKKMNTEAFF.

The rearrangement links TRBV2 to TRBJ2-4; a possible D gene is TRBD1 (7 bases). The CDR3 sequence is 14 residues long. Germline V gene data show CDR1 as SNHLY and CDR2 as FYNNEI. V shed 6 bases and J shed 12 bases, with 21 bases lying between them. CDR3 amino acids: CASRGALAGGHQYF. CDR3 DNA sequence: TGTGCCAGCAGGGGAGCCCTAGCAGGGGGGCATCAGTACTTC. Supplemented by reference TRBV2 and TRBJ2-4, the full variable domain reads EPEVTQTPSHQVTQMGQEVILRCVPISNHLYFYWYRQILGQKVEFLVSFYNNEISEKSEIFDDQFSVERPDGSNFTLKIRSTKLEDSAMYFCASRGALAGGHQYFGAGTRLSVL.

V gene TRBV28 combines with J gene TRBJ2-7; D might be TRBD2 (6 bases). There are 12 residues in the CDR3. The ends were cut back, 6 bases at V and 5 bases at J, with 11 bases in the middle. The germline CDR1 and CDR2 sequences are MDHEN and SYDVKM. The CDR3 coding sequence is TGTGCCAGCAGCCTTCCTAGCGACGAGCAGTACTTC. Translation gives CASSLPSDEQYF. Full variable domain (outside the CDR3, taken from reference TRBV28 and TRBJ2-7): DVKVTQSSRYLVKRTGEKVFLECVQDMDHENMFWYRQDPGLGLRLIYFSYDVKMKEKGDIPEGYSVSREKKERFSLILESASTNQTSMYLCASSLPSDEQYFGPGTRLTVT.

The J gene is TRBJ1-1, the V gene TRBV5-1; D gene unclear. The CDR3 totals 13 residues. V was trimmed by 4 bases and J by 4 bases, leaving 11 bases between them. Per the germline V gene, CDR1 is SGHRS and CDR2 is YFSETQ. This chain's CDR3 is CASSRDWGTEAFF. The DNA of the CDR3 is TGCGCCAGCAGCCGGGATTGGGGCACTGAAGCTTTCTTT.

J is TRBJ1-5 and V is TRBV3-1; D uncertain. V was shortened by 1 base and J by 4 bases, with 8 bases between the two germline ends. Germline CDR1 is LGHDT and CDR2 is YNNKEL (reference sequence). CDR3 length: 14 amino acids. The DNA of the CDR3 is TGTGCCAGCAGCCAAGCCCGACAAAATCAGCCCCAGCATTTT. Translating gives CASSQARQNQPQHF. Variable domain in full (rest from reference TRBV3-1 and TRBJ1-5): DTAVSQTPKYLVTQMGNDKSIKCEQNLGHDTMYWYKQDSKKFLKIMFSYNNKELIINETVPNRFSPKSPDKAHLNLHINSLELGDSAVYFCASSQARQNQPQHFGDGTRLSIL.

The chain recombines TRBV2 with TRBJ1-2; perhaps TRBD1 as D (5 bases). Germline V lookup: CDR1 SNHLY, CDR2 FYNNEI. Trimming removed 3 bases from V and 5 bases from J, with 13 bases in between. This CDR3 contains 14 residues. In nucleotides, the CDR3 is TGTGCCAGCAGTGATCCAGGGACCCGTTATGGCTACACCTTC. It specifies CASSDPGTRYGYTF.

V and J are TRBV6-4 and TRBJ1-1; D gene uncertain. Germline CDR1 and CDR2: MRHNA and SNTAGT. Trimming cost V 3 bases and J 1 base, with 6 bases left between them. The CDR3 covers 13 residues. CDR3 nucleotides: TGTGCCAGCAGTGAGTCGGAGAACACTGAAGCTTTCTTT. Residues: CASSESENTEAFF.

This rearrangement joins TRBV12-3 or TRBV12-4 to TRBJ1-5; a possible D gene is TRBD1 (6 bases). The CDR3 is made up of 15 amino acids. Trimming left V 3 bases short and J 5 bases short, with 14 bases between. The CDR3 sequence is CASSFGGRQDQPQHF. Written as DNA, the CDR3 is TGTGCCAGCAGTTTTGGGGGGCGTCAGGATCAGCCCCAGCATTTT.

The chain uses TRBV7-2 and TRBJ2-5, with 9 nucleotides matching TRBD1. Per germline, CDR1 SGHTA and CDR2 FQGNSA. J gave up 4 bases and V 4 bases, and 10 bases lay outside the gene matches. There are 16 residues in the CDR3. The CDR3 here is CASSYGTGRGGETQYF. CDR3 coding DNA: TGTGCCAGCAGCTACGGGACAGGGAGAGGAGGAGAGACCCAGTACTTC.

This sequence joins TRBV20-1 and TRBJ2-4; 15 bases fit TRBD2. This CDR3 is built from 18 residues. The germline V gene encodes CDR1 DFQATT and CDR2 SNEGSKA (reference sequence). Trimming removed 3 bases from V and 2 bases from J; junction bases left unmatched: 8. CDR3 DNA: TGCAGTGCTAGGCTGCCCGGGACTAGCGGGAGGTCCAAAAACATTCAGTACTTC. Translated, it gives CSARLPGTSGRSKNIQYF.

The chain carries TRBV30 and TRBJ2-1; TRBD2 matches at 11 bases. Trimming took 4 bases from V and 9 from J; bases not matched to a gene: 8. The CDR3 is 14 amino acids. The germline V gene encodes CDR1 GTSNPN and CDR2 SVGIG (reference sequence). Here the CDR3 DNA reads TGTGCCTGGAACAGACTAGCGGGGCAGGGTGAGCAGTTCTTC. As protein: CAWNRLAGQGEQFF.

This rearrangement joins TRBV7-8 to TRBJ2-7; a weak D match, TRBD1 (5 bases). This CDR3 has 17 residues. Trimming shortened V by 1 base and J by 2 bases, and 18 bases separated the two germline ends. Looked up from germline, CDR1 is SGHVS and CDR2 is FQNEAQ. CDR3 DNA sequence: TGTGCCAGCAGCTTAGGGTCAGGGATCCACTTGCCCTACGAGCAGTACTTC. Translation gives CASSLGSGIHLPYEQYF. The full variable domain, its missing parts supplied by reference TRBV7-8 and TRBJ2-7, is GAGVSQSPRYKVAKRGQDVALRCDPISGHVSLFWYQQALGQGPEFLTYFQNEAQLDKSGLPSDRFFAERPEGSVSTLKIQRTQQEDSAVYLCASSLGSGIHLPYEQYFGPGTRLTVT.

The rearrangement joins TRBV5-8 to TRBJ2-1; 7 bases map to TRBD1. V was pared by 4 bases and J by 7 bases, with 8 bases of the junction left unmatched. This CDR3 is built from 14 residues. The germline V gene encodes CDR1 SGHTS and CDR2 YDEGEE. The CDR3 nucleotides read TGTGCCAGCAGCGCTCGACAGGGATGGAATGAGCAGTTCTTC. This codes for CASSARQGWNEQFF.

V is TRBV12-3 or TRBV12-4 and J is TRBJ1-2; D perhaps matches TRBD1 (5 bases). Trimming cost V 4 bases and J 8 bases, with 17 bases left between them. The CDR3 covers 14 residues. CDR3 in amino acids: CASSSRGGVEGYTF. The CDR3 DNA reads TGTGCCAGCAGTTCCCGTGGGGGGGTCGAAGGCTACACCTTC.

The V and J genes are TRBV7-2 and TRBJ1-2, with a weak D call TRBD1 (5 bases). The CDR3 has 15 amino acids. The V and J ends lost 2 bases and 3 bases respectively, with 13 bases between them. Germline CDR1 is SGHTA and CDR2 is FQGNSA. In nucleotides, the CDR3 is TGTGCCAGCAGCTTAACACCAGGGAGCTACTATGGCTACACCTTC. This translates into CASSLTPGSYYGYTF.